A selection of T cell receptor beta chains follows, all from one sample in a study of PD-1 blockade in classical Hodgkin lymphoma. Measured with immunoSEQ multiplex PCR; TCRdb has only the in-frame clones, and not every one. The sample lists more than 10,000 clones, 80% occurring once. The specimen comprised peripheral blood mononuclear cells (PBMCs), sampled at baseline. The receptors originated from a human donor with classical Hodgkin lymphoma. Both conserved end residues are trimmed from each CDR3. Rows may omit the clone size; those that give it use once, few, many or a size class.

>TRBV9|few
ASSVEVPDTQY
>TRBV10-2|-
ASGGVRGVDEQF
>TRBV27|-
ASSRTGLTGAQY
>TRBV27|-
ASSLLEGMNTEAF
>TRBV19|-
ASSNPGTERSSPLH
>TRBV7-9|few
ASRRPGSEGTQY
>TRBV10-3|-
AIGGYGTAAYEQY
>TRBV9|-
ASSAPYRGSPYNEQF
>TRBV7-8|-
ASSPRGLLANTDTQY
>TRBV9|-
ASSPGFFEQY